This paragraph reports one T cell receptor (beta chain). Its antigen remains unidentified. No base qualities exist here, and no much larger clone lies one base off it. The CDR3 regions of human TCRbeta chains were analyzed by immunosequencing. On the study's bioinformatics: Repertoire TCRs were matched against a reference library of SARS-CoV-2-specific TCRs generated with the MIRA antigen-specificity platform. Breadth was defined as the fraction of unique TCRs that were SARS-CoV-2-associated. Depth was defined as the fraction of total T cells that were SARS-CoV-2-associated. Each spike-specific TCR was assigned to its reactive spike region and to a CD4 or CD8 class using the MIRA data. Log10-transformed breadth and depth values were compared by one-way ANOVA with Sidak's multiple comparisons tests. Imported from immuneACCESS, the table was reduced by TCRdb to in-frame sequences with V and J called. These copies leave out some clones; in studies compared against another copy, an unresolved V gene accounts for under half, and the cause of the remainder is not known. The DNA was the basis for D and trimming; V, J and clone size are from that table. In this sample the table shows about 170,000 clones, 85% to 90% of which occur a single time. 1.5% to 2% of the sample belongs to the ten largest clones.

This sample is part of a study of T cell responses to AZD1222 COVID-19 vaccine (dated by TCRdb to the early 2020s). At the level of the whole study: AZD1222 recipients given second doses at about 4 weeks or at about 12 weeks were pooled, since spike-specific TCR depth and breadth were not found to differ between the two schedules. A total of 233 trial participants underwent TCR sequencing, of whom 207 had received two doses of AZD1222 and around 25 had received two doses of the MenACWY control vaccine. Trial participants were enrolled by age into 18-55, 56-69 and 70-plus year subgroups, with around 150, 28 and 57 TCR-sequenced participants respectively.

The paper as a whole reports these results and caveats: The whole spike protein was spanned by vaccine-associated CD4 TCRs, and dominant responses were seen in regions 160-218 and 743-854. Epitopes outside the regions mutated in the B.1.351 and B.1.1.7 variants were reportedly recognized by nearly half of the unique spike-specific TCRs. The 56-69-year group was small, and its depth increase did not reach significance, likely because of low power. A significant rise in spike-specific TCR breadth and depth was observed after two AZD1222 doses relative to day 0 and relative to MenACWY recipients. Conclusions about previously exposed vaccinees are limited, since just five or six AZD1222 recipients were seropositive for SARS-CoV-2 at baseline. Most participants were white British and females outnumbered males, and the authors suggested that clonal diversity may have been underestimated. No day 14 peak-response samples were available, so repertoires were characterized only after the peak T cell response.

V is reduced by 5 bases and J by 6 bases, leaving a spacing of 17 bases between them. The CDR3 sequence holds 14 residues, the cysteine and phenylalanine included. The sequence is cut down to CDR3 DNA, 42 bases in frame from base 1. CDR1 and CDR2 (SGHNT, YENEEA) derive from the germline V gene. The sample's time point label, decoded: baseline before first vaccination. Samples from vaccinated people were obtained from the UK trials COV001 and COV002, which included a single-blind randomized controlled phase 2/3 trial of AZD1222 (ChAdOx1 nCoV-19) in healthy adults. For TCRbeta chain sequencing, PBMC samples were collected from trial participants at day 0 and at day 28 after the second dose.

The receptor's source is an adult in good health. The material was peripheral blood, obtained on day 0 of AZD1222 vaccination. The chain is assembled from TRBV11-3 and TRBJ2-7; the D gene assignment is ambiguous. CDR3 loop: CASSRSLSDREQYF. The sequenced DNA: TGTGCCAGCAGCAGGTCTCTCTCAGATCGCGAGCAGTACTTC.